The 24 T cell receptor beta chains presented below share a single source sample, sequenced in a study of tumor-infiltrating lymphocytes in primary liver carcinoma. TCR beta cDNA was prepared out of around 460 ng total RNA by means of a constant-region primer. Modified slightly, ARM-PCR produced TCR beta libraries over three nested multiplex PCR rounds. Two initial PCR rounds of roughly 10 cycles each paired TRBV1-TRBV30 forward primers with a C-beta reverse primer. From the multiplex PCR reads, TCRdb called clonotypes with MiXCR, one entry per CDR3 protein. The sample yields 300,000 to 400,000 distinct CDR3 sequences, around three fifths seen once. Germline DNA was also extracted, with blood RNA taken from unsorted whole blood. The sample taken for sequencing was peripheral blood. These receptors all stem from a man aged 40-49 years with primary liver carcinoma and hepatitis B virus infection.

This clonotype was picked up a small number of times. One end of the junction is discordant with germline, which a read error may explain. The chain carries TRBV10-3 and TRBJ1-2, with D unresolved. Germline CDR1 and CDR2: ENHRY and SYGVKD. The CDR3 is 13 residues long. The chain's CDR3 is CATHMGNNYGYIF. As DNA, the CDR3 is TGTGCCACCCATATGGGGAATAACTATGGCTACATCTTC.

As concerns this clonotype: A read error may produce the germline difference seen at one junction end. CDR3 residues: CAIRYSGNTDTQYF. CDR3 sequence (DNA): TGTGCCATCAGATACAGCGGGAATACAGATACACAGTATTTT. The chain carries TRBV6-6 and TRBJ2-3; TRBD2 agrees at 7 bases. CDR3 length: 14 amino acids. Germline V gene lookup returns CDR1 MNHNY and CDR2 SVGAGI (reference sequence).

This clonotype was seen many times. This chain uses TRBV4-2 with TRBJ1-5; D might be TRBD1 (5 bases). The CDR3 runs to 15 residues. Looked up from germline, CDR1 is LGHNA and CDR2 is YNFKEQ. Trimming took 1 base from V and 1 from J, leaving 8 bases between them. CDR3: CASSQGGESNQPQHF. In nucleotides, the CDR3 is TGTGCCAGCAGCCAAGGGGGGGAAAGCAATCAGCCCCAGCATTTT.

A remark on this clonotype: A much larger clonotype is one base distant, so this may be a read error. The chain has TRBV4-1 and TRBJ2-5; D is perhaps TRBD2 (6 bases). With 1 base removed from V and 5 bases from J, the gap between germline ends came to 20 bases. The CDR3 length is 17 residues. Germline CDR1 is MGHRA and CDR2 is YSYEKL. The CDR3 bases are TGCGCCAGCAGCCAAGGGATCGGAGTGGGAGGCGGCGAGACCCAGTACTTC. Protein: CASSQGIGVGGGETQYF.

The chain's CDR3 is CASSGGNQETQYF. The CDR3 DNA reads as TGTGCTAGCAGTGGCGGAAACCAAGAGACCCAGTACTTC. The chain has TRBV12-5 and TRBJ2-5; D is unclear. The CDR3 covers 13 residues. The V end was cut by 9 bases, the J end by 0 bases, with 11 bases between. Per the germline V gene, CDR1 is LGHNT and CDR2 is FRNRAP.

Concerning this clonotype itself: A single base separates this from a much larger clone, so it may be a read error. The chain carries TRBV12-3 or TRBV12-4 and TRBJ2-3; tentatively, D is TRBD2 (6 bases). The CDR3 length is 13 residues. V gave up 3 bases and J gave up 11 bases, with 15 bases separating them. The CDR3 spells CASSLGTRNMQYF. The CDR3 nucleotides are TGTGCCAGCAGTTTGGGGACTCGAAATATGCAGTATTTT.

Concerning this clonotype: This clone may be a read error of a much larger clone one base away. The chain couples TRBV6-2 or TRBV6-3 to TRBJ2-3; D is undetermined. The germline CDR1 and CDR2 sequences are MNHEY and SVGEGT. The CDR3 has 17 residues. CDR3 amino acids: CTSRRSLRYSRTDTQYF. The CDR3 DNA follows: TGTACCAGCCGCCGCTCCCTGAGGTATTCTAGGACAGATACGCAGTATTTT.

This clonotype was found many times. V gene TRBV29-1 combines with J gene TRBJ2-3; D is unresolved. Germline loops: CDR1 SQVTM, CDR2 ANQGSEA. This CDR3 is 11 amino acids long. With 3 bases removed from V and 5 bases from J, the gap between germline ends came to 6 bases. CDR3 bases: TGCAGCGTTGATCCGGGAGATACGCAGTATTTT. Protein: CSVDPGDTQYF.

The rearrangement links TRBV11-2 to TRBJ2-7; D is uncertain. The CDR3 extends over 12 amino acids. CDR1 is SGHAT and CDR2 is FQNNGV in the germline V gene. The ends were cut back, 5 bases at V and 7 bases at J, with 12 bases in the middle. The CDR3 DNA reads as TGTGCCAGCAGCGCCACCGGGCAAGAGCAGTACTTC. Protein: CASSATGQEQYF.

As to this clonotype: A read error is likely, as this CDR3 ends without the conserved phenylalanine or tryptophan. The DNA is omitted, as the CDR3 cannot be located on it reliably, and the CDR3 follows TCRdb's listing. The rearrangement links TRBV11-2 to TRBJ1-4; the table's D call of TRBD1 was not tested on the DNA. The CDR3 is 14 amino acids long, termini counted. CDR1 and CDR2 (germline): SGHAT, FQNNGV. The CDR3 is CASAQGGRVKNCFL.

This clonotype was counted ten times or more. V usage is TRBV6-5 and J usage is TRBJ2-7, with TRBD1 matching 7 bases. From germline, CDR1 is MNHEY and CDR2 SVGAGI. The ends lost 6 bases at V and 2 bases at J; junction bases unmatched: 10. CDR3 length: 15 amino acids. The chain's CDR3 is CASRKDREPAYEQYF. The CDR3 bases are TGTGCCAGCAGGAAAGACAGGGAACCGGCCTACGAGCAGTACTTC.

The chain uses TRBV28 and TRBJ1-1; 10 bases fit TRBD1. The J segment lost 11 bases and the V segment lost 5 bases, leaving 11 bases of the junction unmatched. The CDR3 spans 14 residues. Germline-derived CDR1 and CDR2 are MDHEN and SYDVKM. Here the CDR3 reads CASSLGTGALGAFF. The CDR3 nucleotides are TGTGCCAGCAGTCTCGGGACAGGGGCATTGGGCGCTTTCTTT.

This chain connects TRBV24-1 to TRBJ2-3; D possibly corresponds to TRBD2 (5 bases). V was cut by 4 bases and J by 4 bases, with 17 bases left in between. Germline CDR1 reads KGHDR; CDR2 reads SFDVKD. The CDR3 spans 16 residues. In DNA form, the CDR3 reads TGTGCCACCAGTGAACCCCGGGATTTGACTCCAGATACGCAGTATTTT. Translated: CATSEPRDLTPDTQYF.

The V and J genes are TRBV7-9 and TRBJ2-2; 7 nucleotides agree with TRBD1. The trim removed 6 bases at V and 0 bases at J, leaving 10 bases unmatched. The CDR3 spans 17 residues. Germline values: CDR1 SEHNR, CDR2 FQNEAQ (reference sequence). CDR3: CASSPPGQNANTGELFF. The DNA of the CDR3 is TGTGCCAGCAGTCCACCGGGACAGAACGCGAACACCGGGGAGCTGTTTTTT.

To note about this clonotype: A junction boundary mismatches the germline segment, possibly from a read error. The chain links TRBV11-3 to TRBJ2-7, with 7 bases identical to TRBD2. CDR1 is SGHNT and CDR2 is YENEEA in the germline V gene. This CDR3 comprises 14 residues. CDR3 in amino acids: CVSSPTSRGYEQYF. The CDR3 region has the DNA TGTGTCAGCAGTCCGACTAGCCGGGGCTACGAGCAGTACTTC.

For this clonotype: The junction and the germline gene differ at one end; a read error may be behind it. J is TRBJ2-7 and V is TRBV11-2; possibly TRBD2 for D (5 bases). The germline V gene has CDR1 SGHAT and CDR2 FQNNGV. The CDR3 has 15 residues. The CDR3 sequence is CASRLAPAEGYEQYF. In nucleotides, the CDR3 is TGTGCCAGCAGGTTAGCCCCAGCGGAAGGATACGAGCAGTACTTC.

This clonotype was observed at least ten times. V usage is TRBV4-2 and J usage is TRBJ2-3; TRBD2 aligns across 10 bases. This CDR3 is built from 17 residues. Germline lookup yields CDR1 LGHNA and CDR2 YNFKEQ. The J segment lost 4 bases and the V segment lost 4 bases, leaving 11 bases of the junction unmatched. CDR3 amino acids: CASSPGGLAGVPDTQYF. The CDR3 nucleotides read TGTGCCAGCAGCCCGGGCGGGCTAGCGGGAGTTCCAGATACGCAGTATTTT.

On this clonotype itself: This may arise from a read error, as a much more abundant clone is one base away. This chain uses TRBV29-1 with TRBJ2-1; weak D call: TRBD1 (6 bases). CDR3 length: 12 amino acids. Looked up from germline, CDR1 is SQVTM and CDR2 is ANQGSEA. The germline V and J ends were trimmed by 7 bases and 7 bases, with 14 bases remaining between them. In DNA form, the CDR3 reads TGCAGCGCTGACAGGTTCAGGAATGAGCAGTTCTTC. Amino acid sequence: CSADRFRNEQFF.

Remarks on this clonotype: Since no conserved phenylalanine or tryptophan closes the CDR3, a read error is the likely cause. CDR3 nucleotide sequence: TGTGCCAGCAGCCAGAGCACTGAAGCTTTCTCT. It translates to CASSQSTEAFS. V gene TRBV11-2 combines with J gene TRBJ1-1; D remains ambiguous. Germline CDR1 reads SGHAT; CDR2 reads FQNNGV. CDR3 length equals 11 residues. Trimming cost V 5 bases and J 4 bases, with 5 bases left between them.

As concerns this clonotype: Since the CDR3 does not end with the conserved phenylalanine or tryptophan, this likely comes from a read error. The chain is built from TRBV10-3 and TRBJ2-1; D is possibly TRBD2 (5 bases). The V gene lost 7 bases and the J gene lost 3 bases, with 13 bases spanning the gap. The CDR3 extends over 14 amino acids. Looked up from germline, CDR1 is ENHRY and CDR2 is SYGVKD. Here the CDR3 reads CAIKEAWNYNEQFL. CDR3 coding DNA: TGTGCCATCAAGGAGGCATGGAACTACAATGAGCAGTTCCTC.

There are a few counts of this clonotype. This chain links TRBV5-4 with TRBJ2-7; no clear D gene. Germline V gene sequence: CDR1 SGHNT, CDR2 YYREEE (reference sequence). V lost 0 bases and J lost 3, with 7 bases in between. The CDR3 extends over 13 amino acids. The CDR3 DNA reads TGTGCCAGCAGCTTGGATGCAAGCTACGAGCAGTACTTC. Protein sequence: CASSLDASYEQYF. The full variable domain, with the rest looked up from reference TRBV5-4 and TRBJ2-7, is ETGVTQSPTHLIKTRGQQVTLRCSSQSGHNTVSWYQQALGQGPQFIFQYYREEENGRGNFPPRFSGLQFPNYSSELNVNALELDDSALYLCASSLDASYEQYFGPGTRLTVT.

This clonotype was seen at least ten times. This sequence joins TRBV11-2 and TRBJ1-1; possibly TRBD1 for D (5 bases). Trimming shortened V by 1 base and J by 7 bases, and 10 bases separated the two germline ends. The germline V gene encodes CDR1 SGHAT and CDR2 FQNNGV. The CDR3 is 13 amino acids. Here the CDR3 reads CASSLGGSNEAFF. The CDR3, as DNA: TGTGCCAGCAGCTTAGGGGGCTCTAATGAAGCTTTCTTT.

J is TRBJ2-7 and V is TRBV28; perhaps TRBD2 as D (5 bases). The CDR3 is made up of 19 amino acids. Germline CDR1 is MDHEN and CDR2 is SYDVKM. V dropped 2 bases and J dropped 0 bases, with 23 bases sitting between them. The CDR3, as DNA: TGTGCCAGCAGTTTAGAGATGGGTCTCTGGTGGGAGACCTCCTACGAGCAGTACTTC. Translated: CASSLEMGLWWETSYEQYF.

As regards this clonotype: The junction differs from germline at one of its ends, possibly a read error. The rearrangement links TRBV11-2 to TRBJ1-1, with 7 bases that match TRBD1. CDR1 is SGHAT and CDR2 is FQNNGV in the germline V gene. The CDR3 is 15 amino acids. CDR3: CASRYTGESGTEVFF. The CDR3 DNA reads TGTGCCAGCAGATATACAGGGGAGAGTGGCACTGAAGTTTTCTTT.